These 27 T cell receptor beta chains were sequenced from one sample in a study of response to subunit inactivated influenza vaccine. TCRdb re-analysed the RT-PCR reads in MiXCR, keeping a single row per CDR3 protein. The table has hundreds of thousands of distinct CDR3 sequences, approximately 11% seen once. This specimen consisted of PBMCs from blood, obtained around seven weeks after vaccination. The receptors come from a man in his fifties or sixties who received an inactivated influenza vaccine.

This clonotype was recorded at least ten times. This chain links TRBV27 with TRBJ2-3, with D perhaps TRBD2 (5 bases). The CDR3 covers 13 residues. V gave up 2 bases and J gave up 4 bases, with 7 bases separating them. Germline V gene data show CDR1 as MNHEY and CDR2 as SMNVEV (reference sequence). DNA for the CDR3: TGTGCCAGCAGTTTACTAGCTGCAGATACGCAGTATTTT. As protein: CASSLLAADTQYF.

This clonotype came up a few times. The rearrangement joins TRBV5-5 to TRBJ1-1; no firm D call. Trimming pared 5 bases from V and 7 bases from J, leaving 0 bases between. CDR3 length: 8 amino acids. Per the germline V gene, CDR1 is SGHKS and CDR2 is YYEKEE (reference sequence). The CDR3 DNA reads TGTGCCAGCAGTGAAGCTTTCTTT. It codes for CASSEAFF.

V and J are TRBV11-2 and TRBJ1-1; a weak D match, TRBD1 (6 bases). This CDR3 is built from 14 residues. Trimming shortened V by 5 bases and J by 4 bases, and 14 bases separated the two germline ends. Germline lookup yields CDR1 SGHAT and CDR2 FQNNGV. The CDR3 loop reads CASSPQQGITEAFF. CDR3 DNA sequence: TGTGCCAGCAGCCCCCAACAGGGAATCACTGAAGCTTTCTTT.

This clonotype was seen a handful of times. The V gene is TRBV7-3, the J gene TRBJ2-3, with TRBD2 matching over 9 bases. CDR3 size: 15 residues. The ends lost 1 base at V and 5 bases at J; junction bases unmatched: 4. Germline V CDR1 and CDR2: SGHTA, FQGTGA. CDR3 region: CASSLNRGRGDTQYF. As DNA, the CDR3 is TGTGCCAGCAGCTTAAATCGCGGGAGGGGAGATACGCAGTATTTT.

This clonotype appeared a few times. The genes are TRBV2 and TRBJ2-2, with 8 bases that match TRBD2. The CDR3 is made up of 14 amino acids. Germline CDR1 is SNHLY and CDR2 is FYNNEI. V shed 10 bases and J 6 bases; nucleotides not matched to a gene: 10. The CDR3 region has the DNA TGTGCCAAAGCAAGCGGGAGTGAGGCCGGGGAGCTGTTTTTT. Its translation is CAKASGSEAGELFF.

This clonotype came up a few times. V is TRBV12-3 or TRBV12-4 and J is TRBJ2-3, with 9 bases aligning to TRBD2. This CDR3 has 17 residues. The V gene end was trimmed by 1 base and the J gene end by 0 bases; junction bases not matched to a gene: 5. The CDR3 region is CASSLEVLAGSTDTQYF. CDR3 in DNA: TGTGCCAGCAGTTTAGAGGTCCTAGCGGGGAGCACAGATACGCAGTATTTT.

Only a few counts were recorded for this clonotype. The rearrangement links TRBV20-1 to TRBJ1-5, with D unclear. Trimming shortened V by 3 bases and J by 0 bases, and 15 bases separated the two germline ends. The CDR3 length is 16 residues. Germline assignment: CDR1 DFQATT and CDR2 SNEGSKA (reference sequence). CDR3 protein: CSASRIQDGSNQPQHF. The CDR3 coding sequence is TGCAGTGCTAGTAGAATCCAAGACGGTAGCAATCAGCCCCAGCATTTT.

This clonotype was counted at least ten times. This chain connects TRBV6-5 to TRBJ1-2; 9 bases are shared with TRBD1. Germline V gives CDR1 MNHEY, CDR2 SVGAGI. The trim removed 0 bases at V and 4 bases at J, leaving 15 bases unmatched. This CDR3 contains 19 residues. CDR3 region: CASSYSGTGSFLGSYGYTF. The CDR3 bases are TGTGCCAGCAGTTACTCCGGGACAGGGAGTTTTTTAGGATCCTATGGCTACACCTTC.

This clonotype was seen only a few times. This chain joins TRBV7-2 and TRBJ2-7; 9 bases line up with TRBD2. In germline, CDR1 is SGHTA, CDR2 FQGNSA. The J segment lost 6 bases and the V segment lost 6 bases, leaving 12 bases of the junction unmatched. This CDR3 is built from 15 residues. In DNA form, the CDR3 reads TGTGCCAGCAGAGAGTCTAGCGGGAATGTAGGCGAGCAGTACTTC. Protein sequence: CASRESSGNVGEQYF.

In its sample, this clonotype was seen a few times. This chain links TRBV4-2 with TRBJ1-2, with a possible D match to TRBD1 (5 bases). The germline V gene encodes CDR1 LGHNA and CDR2 YNFKEQ. The CDR3 is made up of 16 amino acids. V lost 3 bases and J lost 0, with 14 bases in between. The CDR3 region has the DNA TGTGCCAGCAGCCAGAAGTCCGGGACGACTAACTATGGCTACACCTTC. Encoded protein: CASSQKSGTTNYGYTF.

This clonotype was detected many times. This chain uses TRBV11-2 with TRBJ1-1, with a tentative D call TRBD1 (5 bases). The CDR3 sequence is 17 residues long. The germline V and J ends were trimmed by 5 bases and 5 bases, with 24 bases remaining between them. Germline loops: CDR1 SGHAT, CDR2 FQNNGV. The CDR3 bases are TGTGCCAGCAGCCTAAGTGGCAGGGAGGCAGACCGGACTGAAGCTTTCTTT. Its translation: CASSLSGREADRTEAFF. Based on the CDR3 plus reference TRBV11-2 and TRBJ1-1, the full variable domain is EAGVAQSPRYKIIEKRQSVAFWCNPISGHATLYWYQQILGQGPKLLIQFQNNGVVDDSQLPKDRFSAERLKGVDSTLKIQPAKLEDSAVYLCASSLSGREADRTEAFFGQGTRLTVV.

The chain uses TRBV12-3 or TRBV12-4 and TRBJ2-7; D is undetermined. CDR3 size: 16 residues. V lost 6 bases and J 1 base, leaving 19 bases between the germline ends. The CDR3 coding sequence is TGTGCCAGCAGCGCGACCCAACCTGGCCCTTCCTACGAGCAGTACTTC. It specifies CASSATQPGPSYEQYF.

As to this clonotype: Germline is not matched at one junction end, which may reflect a read error. This chain links TRBV5-4 with TRBJ2-7; D gene unclear. Looked up from germline, CDR1 is SGHNT and CDR2 is YYREEE (reference sequence). There are 12 residues in the CDR3. Written as DNA, the CDR3 is TGTGCCATCAGCTTGGACGGCTACGAGCAGTACTTC. Translation gives CAISLDGYEQYF.

This clonotype was detected only a few times. The V gene is TRBV20-1, the J gene TRBJ1-5, with 9 nucleotides matching TRBD1. This CDR3 contains 16 residues. Germline V gives CDR1 DFQATT, CDR2 SNEGSKA (reference sequence). With V trimmed by 4 bases and J by 0 bases, 7 bases remained unmatched. The CDR3 region is CSATIGTGNSNQPQHF. For the CDR3, the DNA is TGCAGTGCTACGATTGGGACAGGGAATAGCAATCAGCCCCAGCATTTT.

This clonotype occurred once. A read error may explain this, as a much larger clone is one base away. This rearrangement joins TRBV29-1 to TRBJ2-1; the D gene is possibly TRBD2 (5 bases). Trimming left V 5 bases short and J 3 bases short, with 17 bases between. Germline lookup yields CDR1 SQVTM and CDR2 ANQGSEA. This CDR3 comprises 15 residues. The CDR3 protein is CSVPMLDLFYNEQFF. The DNA of the CDR3 is TGCAGCGTTCCGATGTTGGACTTGTTCTACAATGAGCAGTTCTTC.

This clonotype has a count of ten or more. V usage is TRBV12-3 or TRBV12-4 and J usage is TRBJ2-5, with unresolved D. Trimming removed 6 bases at V and 5 bases at J, with 13 bases between. The CDR3 contains 13 residues. CDR3 in DNA: TGTGCCAGCAGATTGACTGTCCGGGAGACCCAGTACTTC. It yields the protein CASRLTVRETQYF.

This clonotype was counted between two and nine times. The chain recombines TRBV6-1 with TRBJ1-1; tentatively, D is TRBD1 (6 bases). CDR1 is MNHNS and CDR2 is SASEGT in the germline V gene. The CDR3 has 14 amino acids. Trimming left V 6 bases short and J 10 bases short, with 21 bases between. The DNA of the CDR3 is TGTGCCAGCAGCTTGACAGGTGGCATTGGCGGAGCTTTCTTT. This translates into CASSLTGGIGGAFF.

This clonotype was picked up a small number of times. The chain combines TRBV7-2 with TRBJ1-4, with D possibly being TRBD1 (5 bases). Trimming removed 2 bases at V and 10 bases at J, with 17 bases between. CDR3 length: 15 amino acids. Germline V gene lookup returns CDR1 SGHTA and CDR2 FQGNSA. CDR3 DNA: TGTGCCAGCAGCTTAACGGCGGGGGTATCCGCAAAACTGTTTTTT. Its translation is CASSLTAGVSAKLFF.

V is TRBV7-8 and J is TRBJ1-5, with a possible D match to TRBD1 (5 bases). There are 15 residues in the CDR3. CDR1 SGHVS and CDR2 FQNEAQ come from the germline V gene. V dropped 5 bases and J dropped 5 bases, with 16 bases sitting between them. CDR3 in DNA: TGTGCCAGCAGCCCTGGGGAGGGGAGGGATCAGCCCCAGCATTTT. Its protein is CASSPGEGRDQPQHF.

A note on this clonotype: The missing conserved phenylalanine or tryptophan at the end of this CDR3 makes a read error likely. The CDR3 DNA sequence: TGTGCCAGCAGCCAAGATAGGGGCTTGTCGAATTCACCCCTCCACATT. Translating gives CASSQDRGLSNSPLHI. The rearrangement uses TRBV14 and TRBJ1-6, with D perhaps matching TRBD1 (5 bases). CDR3 length equals 16 residues. CDR1 is SGHDN, CDR2 FVKESK, per germline. V was trimmed by 0 bases and J by 7 bases, leaving 13 bases between them.

As concerns this clonotype: Its ends do not fully match the called genes, so a read error is possible. V usage is TRBV29-1 and J usage is TRBJ2-5; tentative D call: TRBD1 (6 bases). This CDR3 spans 13 amino acids. Germline assignment: CDR1 SQVTM and CDR2 ANQGSEA. The CDR3 DNA reads as TGCAGCATTGAGAGGGCAGGGGCGCAGACCCAGTACTTC. It translates to CSIERAGAQTQYF.

The V call is TRBV6-1, the J call TRBJ2-7; D could derive from TRBD1 or TRBD2 (5 bases each). CDR3 length equals 15 residues. Trimming shortened V by 6 bases and J by 6 bases, and 21 bases separated the two germline ends. Germline assignment: CDR1 MNHNS and CDR2 SASEGT. The CDR3 loop reads CASRPGEGRGGEQYF. CDR3 sequence (DNA): TGTGCCAGCAGGCCCGGAGAGGGGCGAGGTGGCGAGCAGTACTTC.

The rearrangement uses TRBV18 and TRBJ2-3, with 10 bases lining up with TRBD2. Germline-derived CDR1 and CDR2 are KGHSH and LQKENI. V was clipped by 6 bases and J by 0 bases; unmatched bases: 3. The length of the CDR3 is 15 residues. The CDR3 DNA sequence: TGTGCCAGCTCCCTAGCGGGGGTGAGCACAGATACGCAGTATTTT. This encodes CASSLAGVSTDTQYF.

This rearrangement joins TRBV7-9 to TRBJ2-3, with D possibly matching TRBD1 (5 bases). Germline assignment: CDR1 SEHNR and CDR2 FQNEAQ (reference sequence). This CDR3 contains 13 residues. V was pared by 5 bases and J by 4 bases, with 10 bases between. The CDR3 nucleotides are TGTGCCAGCAGCGAGACAGTCCCAGATACGCAGTATTTT. Translation gives CASSETVPDTQYF.

The chain carries TRBV9 and TRBJ2-2; D is unclear. CDR3 length equals 17 residues. The V end lost 0 bases, the J end lost 0 bases, and 12 bases lay between the germline ends. Germline V gene lookup returns CDR1 SGDLS and CDR2 YYNGEE. Here the CDR3 reads CASSVGGITTNTGELFF. The CDR3 DNA reads TGTGCCAGCAGCGTAGGCGGTATCACGACGAACACCGGGGAGCTGTTTTTT.

In its sample, this clonotype was seen many times. The V call is TRBV6-1, the J call TRBJ2-1; the match to TRBD2 covers 11 bases. The CDR3 is 15 amino acids. Trimming cost V 7 bases and J 5 bases; bases outside gene matches: 7. CDR1 is MNHNS, CDR2 SASEGT, per germline. The CDR3 DNA sequence: TGTGCCAGCAAAGTTAGCGGGGGGGTGCACAATGAGCAGTTCTTC. Translating it yields CASKVSGGVHNEQFF.

This chain uses TRBV9 with TRBJ2-7, with D possibly being TRBD2 (7 bases). Germline CDR1 SGDLS, CDR2 YYNGEE. V gave up 0 bases and J gave up 5 bases, with 15 bases separating them. The CDR3 length is 15 residues. The CDR3 loop is CASSVVAGAVNEQYF. CDR3 nucleotide sequence: TGTGCCAGCAGCGTAGTCGCGGGGGCCGTCAACGAGCAGTACTTC.